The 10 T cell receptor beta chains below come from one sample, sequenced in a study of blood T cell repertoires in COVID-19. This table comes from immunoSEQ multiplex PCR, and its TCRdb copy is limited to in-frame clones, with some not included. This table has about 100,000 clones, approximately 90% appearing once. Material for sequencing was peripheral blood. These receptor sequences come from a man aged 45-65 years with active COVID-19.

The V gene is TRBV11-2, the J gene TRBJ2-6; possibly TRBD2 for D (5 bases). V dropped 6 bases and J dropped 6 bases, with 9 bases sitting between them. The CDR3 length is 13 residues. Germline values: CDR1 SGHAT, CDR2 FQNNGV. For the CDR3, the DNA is TGTGCCAGCAGGTGGCGGGTGGCCAACGTCCTGACTTTC. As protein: CASRWRVANVLTF.

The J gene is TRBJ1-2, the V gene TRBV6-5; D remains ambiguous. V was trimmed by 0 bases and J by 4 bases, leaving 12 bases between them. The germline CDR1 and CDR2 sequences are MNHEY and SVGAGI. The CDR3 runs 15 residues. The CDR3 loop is CASSYSNAGFYGYTF. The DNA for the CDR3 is TGTGCCAGCAGTTACTCGAACGCGGGGTTCTATGGCTACACCTTC.

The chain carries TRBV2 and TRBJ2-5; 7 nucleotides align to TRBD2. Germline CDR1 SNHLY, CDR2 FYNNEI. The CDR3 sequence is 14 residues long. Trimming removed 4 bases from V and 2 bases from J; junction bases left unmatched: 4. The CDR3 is CASSVAGVQETQYF. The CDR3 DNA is TGTGCCAGCAGTGTTGCGGGAGTTCAAGAGACCCAGTACTTC.

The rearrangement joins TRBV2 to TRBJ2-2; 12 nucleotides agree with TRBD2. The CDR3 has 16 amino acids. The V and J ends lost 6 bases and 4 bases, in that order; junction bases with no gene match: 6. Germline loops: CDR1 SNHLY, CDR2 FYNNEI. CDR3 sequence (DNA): TGTGCCAGCAGCGGACCTAGCGGGGGGGCCACCGGGGAGCTGTTTTTT. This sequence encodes CASSGPSGGATGELFF.

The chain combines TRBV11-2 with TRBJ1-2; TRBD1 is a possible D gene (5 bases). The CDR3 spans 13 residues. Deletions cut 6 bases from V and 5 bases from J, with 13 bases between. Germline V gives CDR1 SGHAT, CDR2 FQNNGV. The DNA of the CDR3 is TGTGCCAGCAGTCCAGACAGCCCGTATGGCTACACCTTC. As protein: CASSPDSPYGYTF. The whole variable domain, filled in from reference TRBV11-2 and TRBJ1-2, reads EAGVAQSPRYKIIEKRQSVAFWCNPISGHATLYWYQQILGQGPKLLIQFQNNGVVDDSQLPKDRFSAERLKGVDSTLKIQPAKLEDSAVYLCASSPDSPYGYTFGSGTRLTVV.

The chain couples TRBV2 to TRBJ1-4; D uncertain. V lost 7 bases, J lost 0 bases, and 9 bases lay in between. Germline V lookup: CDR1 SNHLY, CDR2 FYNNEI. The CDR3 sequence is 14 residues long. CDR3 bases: TGTGCCAGCATCCTATTCTCAACTAATGAAAAACTGTTTTTT. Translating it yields CASILFSTNEKLFF. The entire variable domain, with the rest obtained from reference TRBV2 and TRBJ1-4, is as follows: EPEVTQTPSHQVTQMGQEVILRCVPISNHLYFYWYRQILGQKVEFLVSFYNNEISEKSEIFDDQFSVERPDGSNFTLKIRSTKLEDSAMYFCASILFSTNEKLFFGSGTQLSVL.

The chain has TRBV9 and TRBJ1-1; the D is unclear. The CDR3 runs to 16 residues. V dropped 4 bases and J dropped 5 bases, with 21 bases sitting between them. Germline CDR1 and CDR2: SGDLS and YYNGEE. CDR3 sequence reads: CASSPQPRGRETEAFF. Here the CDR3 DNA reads TGTGCCAGCAGCCCCCAGCCCCGAGGAAGAGAGACTGAAGCTTTCTTT. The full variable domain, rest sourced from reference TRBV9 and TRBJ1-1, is DSGVTQTPKHLITATGQRVTLRCSPRSGDLSVYWYQQSLDQGLQFLIQYYNGEERAKGNILERFSAQQFPDLHSELNLSSLELGDSALYFCASSPQPRGRETEAFFGQGTRLTVV.

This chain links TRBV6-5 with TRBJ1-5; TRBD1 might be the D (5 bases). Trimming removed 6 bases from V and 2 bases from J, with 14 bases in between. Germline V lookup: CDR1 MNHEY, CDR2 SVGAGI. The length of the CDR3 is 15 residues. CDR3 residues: CASRPRAQGNQPQHF. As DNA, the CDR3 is TGTGCCAGCAGACCCAGGGCGCAGGGCAATCAGCCCCAGCATTTT.

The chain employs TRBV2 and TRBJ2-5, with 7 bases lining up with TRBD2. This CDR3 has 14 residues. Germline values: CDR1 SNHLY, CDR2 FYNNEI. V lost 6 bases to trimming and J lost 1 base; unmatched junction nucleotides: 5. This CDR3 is CASRETSAQETQYF. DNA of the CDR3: TGTGCCAGCAGGGAAACTAGCGCCCAAGAGACCCAGTACTTC.

The chain's CDR3 is CATSHQGTNYGYTF. In DNA, the CDR3 is TGTGCCACCAGTCATCAGGGGACAAACTATGGCTACACCTTC. The chain has TRBV24-1 and TRBJ1-2; tentative D call: TRBD1 (6 bases). From germline, CDR1 is KGHDR and CDR2 SFDVKD. Deletions cut 6 bases from V and 2 bases from J, with 12 bases between. This CDR3 is built from 14 residues.